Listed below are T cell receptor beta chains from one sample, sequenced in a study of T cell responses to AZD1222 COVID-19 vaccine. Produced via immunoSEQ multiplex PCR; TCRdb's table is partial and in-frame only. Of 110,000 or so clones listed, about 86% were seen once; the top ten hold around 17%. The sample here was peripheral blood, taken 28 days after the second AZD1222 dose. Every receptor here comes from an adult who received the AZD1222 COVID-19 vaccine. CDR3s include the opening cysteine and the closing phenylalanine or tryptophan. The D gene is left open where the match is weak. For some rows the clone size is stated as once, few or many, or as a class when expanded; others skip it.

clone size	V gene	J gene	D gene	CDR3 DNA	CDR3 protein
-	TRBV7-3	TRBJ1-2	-	TGTGCCAGCAGCTTTCGTCCGGAGGTAGACTATGGCTACACCTTC	CASSFRPEVDYGYTF
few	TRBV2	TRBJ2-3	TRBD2	TGTGCCAGCAGTGAAGCCCCACCCTCATGGGACTATAGCACAGATACGCAGTATTTT	CASSEAPPSWDYSTDTQYF
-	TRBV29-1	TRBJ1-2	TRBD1	TGCAGCGTTGAAGATCGTGCAGGGGGTAACTATGGCTACACCTTC	CSVEDRAGGNYGYTF
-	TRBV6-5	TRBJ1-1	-	TGTGCCAGCAGTTACGGTCTGACCCAGGATACTTTCTTT	CASSYGLTQDTFF
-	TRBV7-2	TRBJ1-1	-	TGTGCCAGCAGCTTAACTATGAACACTGAAGCTTTCTTT	CASSLTMNTEAFF
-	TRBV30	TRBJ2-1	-	TGTGCCTGGAGTGTCGAGGGGTTCTACAATGAGCAGTTCTTC	CAWSVEGFYNEQFF
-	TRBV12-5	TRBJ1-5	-	TGTGCTAGTGGTTTGACCCAATGGGGAAGTCAGCCCCAGCATTTT	CASGLTQWGSQPQHF
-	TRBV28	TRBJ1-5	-	TGTGCCAGCAGTTTAACGGGGATTCAGCCCCAGCATTTT	CASSLTGIQPQHF
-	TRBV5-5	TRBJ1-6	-	TGTGCCAGCAGCTTGGCGGTAAGGGATTCACCCCTCCACTTT	CASSLAVRDSPLHF
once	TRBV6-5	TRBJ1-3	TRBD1	TGTGCCAGCAGTTACGCAGGGGGCTCTGGAAACACCATATATTTT	CASSYAGGSGNTIYF
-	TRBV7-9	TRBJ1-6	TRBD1	TGTGCCAGCAGCTCGCACCGTACAGGGGGGGATTCACCCCTCCACTTT	CASSSHRTGGDSPLHF
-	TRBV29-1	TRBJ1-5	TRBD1	TGCAGCGTTGAAGGTACAGGGGATCAGCCCCAGCATTTT	CSVEGTGDQPQHF
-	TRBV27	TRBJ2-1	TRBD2	TGTGCCAGCAGTAAAATGACTAGCGGGGGGGCAAATGAGCAGTTCTTC	CASSKMTSGGANEQFF
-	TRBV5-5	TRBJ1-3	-	TGTGCCAGCAGCCTCCAGGGAAACACCATATATTTT	CASSLQGNTIYF
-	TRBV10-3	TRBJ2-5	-	TGTGCCATCAGTGAGTCGACTTCCTCAGAGACCCAGTACTTC	CAISESTSSETQYF
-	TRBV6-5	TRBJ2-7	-	TGTGCCAGCAGTTACAGGGGGAGAAGCTCCTACGAGCAGTACTTC	CASSYRGRSSYEQYF
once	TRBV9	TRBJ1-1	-	TGTGCCAGCACCACCAGCCGGGGGAGCACTGAAGCTTTCTTT	CASTTSRGSTEAFF
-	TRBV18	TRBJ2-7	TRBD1	TGTGCCAGCTCACCACAGGGGACAGCACAAACGACCTACGAGCAGTACTTC	CASSPQGTAQTTYEQYF
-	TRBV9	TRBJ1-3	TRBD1	TGTGCCAGCAGCGCCCGACAGGGTTTCTCTGGAAACACCATATATTTT	CASSARQGFSGNTIYF
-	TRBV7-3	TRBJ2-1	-	TGTGCCAGCAGCTTAGGGGGGGCCCGCCATGAGCAGTTCTTC	CASSLGGARHEQFF
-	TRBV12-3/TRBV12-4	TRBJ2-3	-	TGTGCCAGCAGTTCCCGCCCTACGCAGTATTTT	CASSSRPTQYF
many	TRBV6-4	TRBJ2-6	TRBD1	TGTGCCAGCAGTGACTCAGGGGGCGCTGGGGCCAACGTCCTGACTTTC	CASSDSGGAGANVLTF
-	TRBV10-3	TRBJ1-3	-	TGTGCCATCAGTGATACGGACAACCTATATTTT	CAISDTDNLYF
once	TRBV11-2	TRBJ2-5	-	TGTGCCAGCAGCTTAGCACCGGGACCGGGGGCGAGGACCCAGTACTTC	CASSLAPGPGARTQYF
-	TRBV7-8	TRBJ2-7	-	TGTGCCAGCAGCTTAGAGGGCAGGGGGGTTTTCCAGTACGAGCAGTACTTC	CASSLEGRGVFQYEQYF
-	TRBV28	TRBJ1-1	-	TGTGCCAGCAGTACGGACGTCCCGGGTTTGACTTTCTTT	CASSTDVPGLTFF
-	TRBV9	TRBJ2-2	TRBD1	TGTGCCAGCAGCGTAGGGAGACAGGGGGCCGGGGAGCTGTTTTTT	CASSVGRQGAGELFF
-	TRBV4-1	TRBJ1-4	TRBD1	TGCGCCAGCAGCCAAGTTTTCCTCAGGGGGCGTAATGAAAAACTGTTTTTT	CASSQVFLRGRNEKLFF
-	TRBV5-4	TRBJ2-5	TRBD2	TGTGCCAGCAGCTTGGCGGGACTAGCGGGGGGGCAAGAGACCCAGTACTTC	CASSLAGLAGGQETQYF
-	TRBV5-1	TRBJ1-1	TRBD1	TGCGCCAGCAGCCCCGGGACAGGGGGTAGGAACACTGAAGCTTTCTTT	CASSPGTGGRNTEAFF
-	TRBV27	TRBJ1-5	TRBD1	TGTGCCAGCAGTCCAACAGGGGGGAATCAGCCCCAGCATTTT	CASSPTGGNQPQHF
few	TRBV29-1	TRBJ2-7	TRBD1	TGCAGCGTTTACGGGGCAGGGGGCATCGAGCAGTACTTC	CSVYGAGGIEQYF
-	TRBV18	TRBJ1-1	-	TGTGCCAGCTCAATCCAGGGGAATGGGGCTGAAGCTTTCTTT	CASSIQGNGAEAFF
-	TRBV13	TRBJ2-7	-	TGTGCCAGCAGCTCGGCGGGGCTGGCAAACCAGGAGAACTACGAGCAGTACTTC	CASSSAGLANQENYEQYF
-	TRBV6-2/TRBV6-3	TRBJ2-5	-	TGTGCCAGCAGTTACCCATTAATTACCCAGTACTTC	CASSYPLITQYF
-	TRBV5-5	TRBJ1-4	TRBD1	TGTGCCAGCAGCTTAGGGACAGGCGGAGAAAAACTGTTTTTT	CASSLGTGGEKLFF
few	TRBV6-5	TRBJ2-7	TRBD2	TGTGCCAGCAGTTTCACTAGCGGGAGGAGCGAGCAGTACTTC	CASSFTSGRSEQYF
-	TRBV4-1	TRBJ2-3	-	TGCGCCAGCAGCCAAGATCAGAGTACGGACACTAGCACAGATACGCAGTATTTT	CASSQDQSTDTSTDTQYF
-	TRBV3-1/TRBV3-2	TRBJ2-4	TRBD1	TGTGCCAGCAGCCAAGATGTGAGACAGGGGGCCAAAAACATTCAGTACTTC	CASSQDVRQGAKNIQYF
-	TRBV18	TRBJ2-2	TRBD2	TGTGCCAGCTCACCGCGACTAGCGGAGAACACCGGGGAGCTGTTTTTT	CASSPRLAENTGELFF
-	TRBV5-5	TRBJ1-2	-	TGTGCCAGCAGCTTGGCTCAGGGGTTTGGCTACACCTTC	CASSLAQGFGYTF
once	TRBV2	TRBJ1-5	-	TGTGCCAGCAGACCAGGGTTGAGCTTTCCTCAGCCCCAGCATTTT	CASRPGLSFPQPQHF